The source of this T cell receptor (beta chain) is a study of CD8 T cells in ankylosing spondylitis. Study results and caveats: Characteristic, it appeared, of ankylosing spondylitis blood was a TCR beta motif of several highly homologous variants. The authors found the disease-linked clones to be CD8+ and relatively rare in peripheral blood.

This clonotype showed up many times. Antigen: not known. TCRdb fed the 5' RACE reads into MiXCR, producing one record per CDR3 protein. The sample has about 160,000 distinct CDR3 sequences, roughly 10% seen once. The source of this sequence is a female donor with ankylosing spondylitis or in good health (not recorded which). The specimen sequenced was blood, either unsorted or a sorted T cell fraction (not recorded which).

The CDR3 DNA sequence: TGTGCCAGCAGCTTAGTCCATTCGGGAGGCTACACCTTC. It yields the protein CASSLVHSGGYTF. The chain couples TRBV7-2 to TRBJ1-2; D not resolved. Germline-derived CDR1 and CDR2 are SGHTA and FQGNSA. V was cut by 1 base and J by 8 bases, with 11 bases left in between. The CDR3 length is 13 residues.